The rows below give T cell receptor beta chains drawn from one sample of a study of T cell repertoires in cytomegalovirus infection. No antigen has been assigned to these receptors. MiXCR was run by TCRdb on the reads, yielding one entry per CDR3 protein. The sample holds around 900,000 distinct CDR3 sequences, around 31% seen once. The sample was cultured CD8+ T cells from PBMCs, taken from culture after CMV antigen stimulation. The receptor source for this set is a human donor in good health (CMV status not recorded). Some clones in this sample may be carry-over from other donors' samples. CDR3s include the opening cysteine and the closing phenylalanine or tryptophan. The D gene is left open where the match is weak. Some rows have no size entry. The others give once, few or many, or a class for an expanded clone.

clone_size: many
j_call: TRBJ1-1
cdr3_length: 14
d_call: -
v_call: TRBV7-2
cdr3_nt: TGTGCCAGCAGCTTAGAAACGGCAGACCCTGAAGCTTTCTTT
cdr3_aa: CASSLETADPEAFF

clone_size: -
j_call: TRBJ2-3
cdr3_length: 13
d_call: -
v_call: TRBV10-3
cdr3_nt: TGTGCCATCAACGGCGGCAGCACAGATACGCAGTATTTT
cdr3_aa: CAINGGSTDTQYF

clone_size: few
j_call: TRBJ1-5
cdr3_length: 15
d_call: -
v_call: TRBV7-8
cdr3_nt: TGTGCCAGCAGCTTACGGAGGGGAGCGGGTCAGCCCCAGCATTTT
cdr3_aa: CASSLRRGAGQPQHF

clone_size: once
j_call: TRBJ2-2
cdr3_length: 13
d_call: -
v_call: TRBV5-6
cdr3_nt: TGTGCCAGCAGCTTTGGGATGCAGGGGGAGCTGTTTTTT
cdr3_aa: CASSFGMQGELFF

clone_size: many
j_call: TRBJ2-1
cdr3_length: 17
d_call: TRBD2
v_call: TRBV4-1
cdr3_nt: TGCGCCAGCAGTCGCGAACCGGGACTAGCGACCTACAATGAGCAGTTCTTC
cdr3_aa: CASSREPGLATYNEQFF

clone_size: -
j_call: TRBJ2-5
cdr3_length: 16
d_call: TRBD1
v_call: TRBV7-6
cdr3_nt: TGTGCCAGCAGCTACGGGGGACAGGGGGTCAGGGAGACCCAGTACTTC
cdr3_aa: CASSYGGQGVRETQYF

clone_size: few
j_call: TRBJ2-3
cdr3_length: 15
d_call: TRBD2
v_call: TRBV6-1
cdr3_nt: TGTGCCAGCAGTGGACTAGCGGTCCTCACAGATACGCAGTATTTT
cdr3_aa: CASSGLAVLTDTQYF

clone_size: many
j_call: TRBJ2-3
cdr3_length: 16
d_call: TRBD2
v_call: TRBV7-2
cdr3_nt: TGTGCCAGCAGCATGCTAGCGGGGCCGAGCACAGATACGCAGTATTTT
cdr3_aa: CASSMLAGPSTDTQYF

clone_size: -
j_call: TRBJ1-2
cdr3_length: 16
d_call: -
v_call: TRBV10-3
cdr3_nt: TGTGCCACCTTAATTTCCGGACGGAAAAGGGACTATGGCTACACCTTC
cdr3_aa: CATLISGRKRDYGYTF

clone_size: -
j_call: TRBJ2-2
cdr3_length: 15
d_call: TRBD1
v_call: TRBV9
cdr3_nt: TGTGCCAGCAGCGTGACCGGACAGGGTGGCGGGGAGCTGTTTTTT
cdr3_aa: CASSVTGQGGGELFF

clone_size: once
j_call: TRBJ2-1
cdr3_length: 16
d_call: -
v_call: TRBV4-3
cdr3_nt: TGCGCCAGCAGCCAAGCCCCGTCAGTGGTCTACAATGAGCAGTTCTTC
cdr3_aa: CASSQAPSVVYNEQFF

clone_size: few
j_call: TRBJ1-1
cdr3_length: 17
d_call: TRBD1
v_call: TRBV28
cdr3_nt: TGTGCCAGCAGTTCCCTCCCTTGGACAGGGGCGAACACTGAAGCTTTCTTT
cdr3_aa: CASSSLPWTGANTEAFF

clone_size: many
j_call: TRBJ1-2
cdr3_length: 15
d_call: -
v_call: TRBV7-8
cdr3_nt: TGTGCCAGCAGCTTAGCCACACTTGGGGTAGATGGCTACACCTTC
cdr3_aa: CASSLATLGVDGYTF

clone_size: few
j_call: TRBJ1-5
cdr3_length: 17
d_call: TRBD1
v_call: TRBV5-5
cdr3_nt: TGTGCCAGCAGATTGAATACCGGGACAGTAGAACATCAGCCCCAGCATTTT
cdr3_aa: CASRLNTGTVEHQPQHF

clone_size: -
j_call: TRBJ2-5
cdr3_length: 16
d_call: TRBD2
v_call: TRBV5-5
cdr3_nt: TGTGCCAGCAGCGAATCTAGCGGGGGTTTTCAAGAGACCCAGTACTTC
cdr3_aa: CASSESSGGFQETQYF

clone_size: -
j_call: TRBJ2-7
cdr3_length: 13
d_call: -
v_call: TRBV6-1
cdr3_nt: TGTGCCAGCAGTGAAGCAGCCGTCTACGAGCAGTACTTC
cdr3_aa: CASSEAAVYEQYF

clone_size: -
j_call: TRBJ1-2
cdr3_length: 16
d_call: -
v_call: TRBV9
cdr3_nt: TGTGCCAGCAGCGTAGGCGGCCAAGGGACTAACTATGGCTACACCTTC
cdr3_aa: CASSVGGQGTNYGYTF

clone_size: many
j_call: TRBJ1-1
cdr3_length: 14
d_call: TRBD1
v_call: TRBV28
cdr3_nt: TGTGCCAGCAGTTTTGACAGGGGTTACACTGAAGCTTTCTTT
cdr3_aa: CASSFDRGYTEAFF

clone_size: few
j_call: TRBJ1-1
cdr3_length: 14
d_call: -
v_call: TRBV7-6
cdr3_nt: TGTGCCAGCAGCACCCCGGGGCCGGTTACTGAAGCTTTCTTT
cdr3_aa: CASSTPGPVTEAFF

clone_size: many
j_call: TRBJ2-3
cdr3_length: 15
d_call: TRBD1
v_call: TRBV6-6
cdr3_nt: TGTGCCAGCAGTCCGGGACAGGGCCGCACAGATACGCAGTATTTT
cdr3_aa: CASSPGQGRTDTQYF

clone_size: -
j_call: TRBJ1-2
cdr3_length: 15
d_call: -
v_call: TRBV15
cdr3_nt: TGTGCCACCAGCAGAGACAGGCGGCCTAACTATGGCTACACCTTC
cdr3_aa: CATSRDRRPNYGYTF

clone_size: -
j_call: TRBJ1-1
cdr3_length: 14
d_call: -
v_call: TRBV6-1
cdr3_nt: TGTGCCAGCAGTGGGGCACCTATGAACACTAAAGCTTTCTTT
cdr3_aa: CASSGAPMNTKAFF

clone_size: -
j_call: TRBJ2-5
cdr3_length: 12
d_call: -
v_call: TRBV25-1
cdr3_nt: TGTGCCAGCATGACAGTAGAAGAGACCCAGTACTTC
cdr3_aa: CASMTVEETQYF

clone_size: -
j_call: TRBJ1-2
cdr3_length: 14
d_call: -
v_call: TRBV15
cdr3_nt: TGTGCCACCAGCAGAGATAAGGGGTTCTATGGCTACACCTTC
cdr3_aa: CATSRDKGFYGYTF

clone_size: -
j_call: TRBJ2-7
cdr3_length: 13
d_call: -
v_call: TRBV15
cdr3_nt: TGTGCCACCAGCAGAGATGTGGGGCGCGAGCAGTACTTC
cdr3_aa: CATSRDVGREQYF

clone_size: few
j_call: TRBJ1-2
cdr3_length: 14
d_call: -
v_call: TRBV6-4
cdr3_nt: TGTGCCAGCATCTTTCGGGGACCTAACTATGGCTACACCTTC
cdr3_aa: CASIFRGPNYGYTF

clone_size: many
j_call: TRBJ2-5
cdr3_length: 14
d_call: -
v_call: TRBV5-1
cdr3_nt: TGCGCCAGCGGCTGGACGGCTCCAAGGGAGACCCAGTACTTC
cdr3_aa: CASGWTAPRETQYF

clone_size: -
j_call: TRBJ2-1
cdr3_length: 13
d_call: TRBD2
v_call: TRBV28
cdr3_nt: TGTGCCAGCAGGCTAGCGGATTACAATGAGCAGTTCTTC
cdr3_aa: CASRLADYNEQFF

clone_size: -
j_call: TRBJ2-4
cdr3_length: 16
d_call: TRBD1
v_call: TRBV6-1
cdr3_nt: TGTGCCAGCAGTGAAGCGACAGGGCTAGCCAAAAACATTCAGTACTTC
cdr3_aa: CASSEATGLAKNIQYF

clone_size: -
j_call: TRBJ1-4
cdr3_length: 16
d_call: -
v_call: TRBV27
cdr3_nt: TGTGCCAGCAGTTCTACCCGGGACCGAAGTAATGAAAAACTGTTTTTT
cdr3_aa: CASSSTRDRSNEKLFF

clone_size: -
j_call: TRBJ1-1
cdr3_length: 16
d_call: -
v_call: TRBV4-2
cdr3_nt: TGTGCCAGCAGCCAAGAGACGGGGCTCATGAACACTGAAGCTTTCTTT
cdr3_aa: CASSQETGLMNTEAFF

clone_size: -
j_call: TRBJ1-4
cdr3_length: 13
d_call: -
v_call: TRBV5-5
cdr3_nt: TGTGCCAGCGGCGGGTCGCAGTCTGAAAAACTGTTTTTT
cdr3_aa: CASGGSQSEKLFF

clone_size: -
j_call: TRBJ2-1
cdr3_length: 14
d_call: -
v_call: TRBV24-1
cdr3_nt: TGTGCCACCAGTGTCCCAGGGTCCTACAATGAGCAGTTCTTC
cdr3_aa: CATSVPGSYNEQFF

clone_size: -
j_call: TRBJ2-1
cdr3_length: 16
d_call: -
v_call: TRBV6-1
cdr3_nt: TGTGCCAGCAGTGAATGGAGGGCTTCCTCCTACAATGAGCAGTTCTTC
cdr3_aa: CASSEWRASSYNEQFF

clone_size: -
j_call: TRBJ1-1
cdr3_length: 15
d_call: -
v_call: TRBV12-3/TRBV12-4
cdr3_nt: TGTGCCAGCAGTCCCCCCCTAGACTGGGACACTGAAGCTTTCTTT
cdr3_aa: CASSPPLDWDTEAFF

clone_size: few
j_call: TRBJ1-3
cdr3_length: 14
d_call: -
v_call: TRBV13
cdr3_nt: TGTGCCAGCAGCCCCAGGGTCTCTGGAAACACCATATATTTT
cdr3_aa: CASSPRVSGNTIYF

clone_size: few
j_call: TRBJ1-4
cdr3_length: 17
d_call: -
v_call: TRBV7-2
cdr3_nt: TGTGCCAGCAGCTTAGTCGTAGGGGAGCCAACTAATGAAAAACTGTTTTTT
cdr3_aa: CASSLVVGEPTNEKLFF

clone_size: few
j_call: TRBJ2-5
cdr3_length: 15
d_call: TRBD1
v_call: TRBV6-6
cdr3_nt: TGTGCCAGCAGCCGGACAGGAGATTACCAAGAGACCCAGTACTTC
cdr3_aa: CASSRTGDYQETQYF

clone_size: -
j_call: TRBJ1-2
cdr3_length: 14
d_call: -
v_call: TRBV7-8
cdr3_nt: TGTGCCAGCAGCTTGGCGGGGATGGGCTATGGCTACACCTTC
cdr3_aa: CASSLAGMGYGYTF

clone_size: few
j_call: TRBJ2-2
cdr3_length: 17
d_call: TRBD1
v_call: TRBV2
cdr3_nt: TGTGCCAGCAGTGCCGGGACAGGGGGCGGCAACACCGGGGAGCTGTTTTTT
cdr3_aa: CASSAGTGGGNTGELFF

clone_size: few
j_call: TRBJ1-3
cdr3_length: 15
d_call: -
v_call: TRBV6-6
cdr3_nt: TGTGCCAGCAGTTACTCTAGGTCTGAGGGAAACACCATATATTTT
cdr3_aa: CASSYSRSEGNTIYF

clone_size: many
j_call: TRBJ1-6
cdr3_length: 16
d_call: TRBD1
v_call: TRBV10-3
cdr3_nt: TGTGCCATCAGTGAAGGGGGGACAGGGGACAATTCACCCCTCCACTTT
cdr3_aa: CAISEGGTGDNSPLHF

clone_size: -
j_call: TRBJ2-3
cdr3_length: 17
d_call: -
v_call: TRBV4-1
cdr3_nt: TGCGCCAGCAGCCAATACACCCCCGGCTCTCGGGTAGATACGCAGTATTTT
cdr3_aa: CASSQYTPGSRVDTQYF

clone_size: many
j_call: TRBJ1-5
cdr3_length: 17
d_call: TRBD1
v_call: TRBV7-6
cdr3_nt: TGTGCCAGCAGCGAAGGGACAGGGGGCGAGATTAATCAGCCCCAGCATTTT
cdr3_aa: CASSEGTGGEINQPQHF

clone_size: few
j_call: TRBJ1-1
cdr3_length: 14
d_call: -
v_call: TRBV6-1
cdr3_nt: TGTGCCAGCAGTGGGGCACCTATGAACACTGAAGCTTTCTTT
cdr3_aa: CASSGAPMNTEAFF

clone_size: -
j_call: TRBJ1-2
cdr3_length: 17
d_call: TRBD1
v_call: TRBV11-2
cdr3_nt: TGTGCCAGCAGCCCCCAAGCTCGGACAGGGGACAACTATGGCTACACCTTC
cdr3_aa: CASSPQARTGDNYGYTF